This TCR beta chain is drawn from a study of early T cells in non-severe SARS-CoV-2 infection. Across the study: Investigators sequenced bulk RNA drawn from unsorted whole blood, and chains remained unpaired.

Overall study results and limits: Reliance on VDJdb matching favored anti-spike CD8 responses; private and CD4 specificities were missed.

Deletions cut 5 bases from V and 8 bases from J, with 12 bases between. The CDR3 has 13 residues. Germline assignment: CDR1 MNHEY and CDR2 SVGAGI. Attachment of unique molecular identifiers was made to individual cDNA molecules. TCRdb ran MiXCR on the 5' RACE reads and lists one entry per CDR3 protein. The data hold 50,000 to 70,000 distinct CDR3 sequences, with about an eighth observed a single time. This clonotype was seen only a few times. The antigen remains unidentified. The sequence was obtained from an adult who was a healthcare worker with PCR-confirmed SARS-CoV-2 infection or an uninfected control (not recorded which). The sequenced sample was whole blood. V gene TRBV6-5 combines with J gene TRBJ1-4, with TRBD1 as a possible D gene (5 bases). The DNA for the CDR3 is TGTGCCAGCAGTGTGGGACGGAGGGAAAAACTGTTTTTT. Translation gives CASSVGRREKLFF.